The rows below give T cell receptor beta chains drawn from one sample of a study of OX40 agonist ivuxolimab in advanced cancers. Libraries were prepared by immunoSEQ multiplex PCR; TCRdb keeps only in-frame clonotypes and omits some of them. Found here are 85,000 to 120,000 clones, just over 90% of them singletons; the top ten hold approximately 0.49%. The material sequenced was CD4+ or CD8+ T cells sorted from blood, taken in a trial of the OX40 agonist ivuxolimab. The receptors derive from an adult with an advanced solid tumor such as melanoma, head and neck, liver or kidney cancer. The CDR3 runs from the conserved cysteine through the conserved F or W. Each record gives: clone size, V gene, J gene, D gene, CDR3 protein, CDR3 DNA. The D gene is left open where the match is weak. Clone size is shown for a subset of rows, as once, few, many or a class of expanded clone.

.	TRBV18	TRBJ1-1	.	CASSPGRANTEAFF	TGTGCCAGCTCACCAGGCAGGGCGAACACTGAAGCTTTCTTT
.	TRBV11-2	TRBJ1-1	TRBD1	CASSFGQVGGTEAFF	TGTGCCAGCAGCTTCGGACAGGTTGGCGGGACTGAAGCTTTCTTT
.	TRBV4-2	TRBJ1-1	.	CASSQGRQTNTEAFF	TGTGCCAGCAGCCAAGGAAGACAGACGAACACTGAAGCTTTCTTT
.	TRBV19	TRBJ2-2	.	CASSTAMGTGELFF	TGTGCCAGTAGTACCGCTATGGGCACCGGGGAGCTGTTTTTT
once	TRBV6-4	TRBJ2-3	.	CASSKELGTTDTQYF	TGTGCCAGCAGTAAGGAACTCGGGACCACAGATACGCAGTATTTT
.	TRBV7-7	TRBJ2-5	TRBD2	CASTQSGGAGETQYF	TGTGCCAGCACCCAGAGCGGGGGGGCCGGTGAGACCCAGTACTTC
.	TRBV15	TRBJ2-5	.	CATSRDRGRQETQYF	TGTGCCACCAGCAGAGATCGGGGGCGTCAAGAGACCCAGTACTTC
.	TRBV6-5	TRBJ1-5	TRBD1	CASRETGGHQPQHF	TGTGCCAGCAGGGAGACAGGGGGGCATCAGCCCCAGCATTTT
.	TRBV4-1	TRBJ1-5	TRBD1	CASSLYPGTGAQPQHF	TGCGCCAGCAGCCTGTATCCCGGGACAGGGGCTCAGCCCCAGCATTTT
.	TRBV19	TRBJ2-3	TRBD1	CASSPGQAADTQYF	TGTGCCAGTAGTCCGGGACAGGCGGCAGATACGCAGTATTTT
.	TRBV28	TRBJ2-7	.	CASSYQGWEQYF	TGTGCCAGCTCGTACCAGGGTTGGGAGCAGTACTTC
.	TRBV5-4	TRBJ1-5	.	CASSLGQGQPQHF	TGTGCCAGCAGCTTAGGTCAGGGTCAGCCCCAGCATTTT
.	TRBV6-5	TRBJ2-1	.	CASSYSGQGLYNEQFF	TGTGCCAGCAGTTACTCTGGACAGGGACTATACAATGAGCAGTTCTTC
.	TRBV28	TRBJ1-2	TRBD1	CASSTQGVLYYGYTF	TGTGCCAGCAGTACACAGGGGGTACTTTACTATGGCTACACCTTC
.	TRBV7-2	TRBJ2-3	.	CASSPQTSYTDTQYF	TGTGCCAGCAGCCCCCAGACTAGTTACACAGATACGCAGTATTTT
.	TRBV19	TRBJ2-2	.	CASSPSWENTGELFF	TGTGCCAGTAGTCCCTCATGGGAGAACACCGGGGAGCTGTTTTTT
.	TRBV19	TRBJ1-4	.	CASSIDHGTINEKLFF	TGTGCCAGTAGTATAGATCACGGGACCATAAATGAAAAACTGTTTTTT
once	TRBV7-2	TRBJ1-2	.	CASSLGSYGYTF	TGTGCCAGCAGCTTAGGCAGCTATGGCTACACCTTC
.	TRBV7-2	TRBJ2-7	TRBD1	CASSRTGDGREQYF	TGTGCCAGCAGCCGGACAGGGGACGGCCGGGAGCAGTACTTC
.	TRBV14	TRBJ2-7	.	CASRQGYEQYF	TGTGCCAGCAGACAGGGCTACGAGCAGTACTTC
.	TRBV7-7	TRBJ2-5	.	CASSPTPPRRVRETQYF	TGTGCTAGCAGCCCGACCCCCCCCCGCAGGGTCCGAGAGACCCAGTACTTC
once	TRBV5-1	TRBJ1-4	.	CASSLGGTEREKLFF	TGCGCCAGCAGCTTGGGGGGTACTGAGCGAGAAAAACTGTTTTTT
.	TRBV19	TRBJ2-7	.	CASSMGGHEQYF	TGTGCCAGTAGCATGGGGGGCCACGAGCAGTACTTC
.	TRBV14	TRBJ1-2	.	CASSPRGGYGYTF	TGTGCCAGCAGCCCGCGGGGAGGCTATGGCTACACCTTC
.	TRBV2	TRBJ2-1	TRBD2	CASSEQASGGAGEQFF	TGTGCCAGCAGTGAACAAGCTAGCGGGGGGGCCGGTGAGCAGTTCTTC
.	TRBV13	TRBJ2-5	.	CASSPRGGSQETQYF	TGTGCCAGCAGTCCTCGGGGTGGGAGCCAAGAGACCCAGTACTTC
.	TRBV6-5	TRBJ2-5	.	CASSYGIARETQYF	TGTGCCAGCAGTTACGGAATCGCACGGGAGACCCAGTACTTC
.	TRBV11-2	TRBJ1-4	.	CASTPGQQFNEKLFF	TGTGCCAGCACCCCGGGGCAACAGTTTAATGAAAAACTGTTTTTT
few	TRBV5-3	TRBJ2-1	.	CARSQGHTYNEQFF	TGTGCCAGAAGCCAGGGACATACCTACAATGAGCAGTTCTTC
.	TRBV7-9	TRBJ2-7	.	CASSLIDYEQYF	TGTGCCAGCAGCTTGATTGATTACGAGCAGTACTTC
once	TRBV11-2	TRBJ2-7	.	CASRRSYEQYF	TGTGCCAGCAGACGAAGTTACGAGCAGTACTTC
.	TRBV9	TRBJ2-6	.	CASSPGDGLTGANVLTF	TGTGCCAGCAGCCCCGGGGACGGACTAACTGGGGCCAACGTCCTGACTTTC
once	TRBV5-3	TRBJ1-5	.	CFGQGGQPQHF	TGTTTCGGGCAGGGCGGTCAGCCCCAGCATTTT
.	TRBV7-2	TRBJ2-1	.	CASSASGTAYNEQFF	TGTGCCAGCAGCGCGAGCGGGACAGCCTACAATGAGCAGTTCTTC
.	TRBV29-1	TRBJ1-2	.	CSVRWEPLGYTF	TGCAGCGTTAGGTGGGAACCGTTAGGCTACACCTTC
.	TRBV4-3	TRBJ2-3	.	CASSLRYGDTDTQYF	TGCGCCAGCAGCCTAAGATATGGGGACACAGATACGCAGTATTTT
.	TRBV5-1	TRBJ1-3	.	CASSVGSGNTIYF	TGCGCCAGCAGCGTAGGCTCTGGAAACACCATATATTTT
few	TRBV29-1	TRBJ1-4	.	CSVEDRTAGEKLFF	TGCAGCGTTGAAGACCGGACAGCAGGTGAAAAACTGTTTTTT
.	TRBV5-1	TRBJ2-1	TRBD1	CASSLADREGDEQFF	TGCGCCAGCAGCTTGGCCGACAGGGAAGGCGATGAGCAGTTCTTC
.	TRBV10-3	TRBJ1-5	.	CAISESGNQPQHF	TGTGCCATCAGTGAGTCAGGCAATCAGCCCCAGCATTTT
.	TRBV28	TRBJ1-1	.	CASSWGGPQNTEAFF	TGTGCCAGCAGTTGGGGGGGGCCCCAGAACACTGAAGCTTTCTTT
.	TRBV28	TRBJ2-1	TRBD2	CASSLLTSGTQGIF	TGTGCCAGCAGTTTATTAACTAGCGGTACCCAGGGAATCTTC
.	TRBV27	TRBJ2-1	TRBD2	CASSFQTSGGYNEQFF	TGTGCCAGCAGTTTCCAAACTAGCGGGGGCTACAATGAGCAGTTCTTC
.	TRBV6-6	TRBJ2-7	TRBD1	CASRGGTGAYEQYF	TGTGCCAGCAGGGGAGGGACAGGGGCCTACGAGCAGTACTTC
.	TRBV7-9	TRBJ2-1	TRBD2	CASSLGTSGVFEQFF	TGTGCCAGCAGCTTAGGGACTAGCGGGGTTTTTGAGCAGTTCTTC
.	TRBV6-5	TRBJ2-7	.	CASRNAGYEQYF	TGTGCCAGCAGGAATGCGGGGTACGAGCAGTACTTC
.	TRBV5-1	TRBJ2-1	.	CASSSRSNNEQFF	TGCGCCAGCAGCTCTAGATCCAACAATGAGCAGTTCTTC
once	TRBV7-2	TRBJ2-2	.	CASSLAGWSGELFF	TGTGCCAGCAGCTTAGCTGGGTGGAGCGGGGAGCTGTTTTTT
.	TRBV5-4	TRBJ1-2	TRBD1	CASSRDSYGYTF	TGTGCCAGCAGCCGGGACAGCTATGGCTACACCTTC
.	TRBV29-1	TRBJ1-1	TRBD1	CSVGQGAEAFF	TGCAGCGTTGGACAGGGGGCTGAAGCTTTCTTT
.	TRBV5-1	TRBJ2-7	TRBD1	CASSFRQGDFSYEQYF	TGCGCCAGCAGCTTCAGACAGGGTGACTTCTCCTACGAGCAGTACTTC
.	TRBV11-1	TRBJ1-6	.	CASSLGGGNNSPLHF	TGTGCCAGCAGCTTAGGCGGAGGCAATAATTCACCCCTCCACTTT
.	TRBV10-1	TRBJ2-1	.	CASSIPPHRAVHSYNEQFF	TGCGCCAGCAGTATACCACCCCATCGGGCTGTGCACTCCTACAATGAGCAGTTCTTC
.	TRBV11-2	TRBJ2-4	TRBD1	CASSPGTGTPLAKNIQYF	TGTGCCAGCAGCCCCGGGACAGGGACGCCTCTAGCCAAAAACATTCAGTACTTC
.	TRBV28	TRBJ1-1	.	CASSGGVVTEAFF	TGTGCCAGCAGCGGAGGGGTGGTCACTGAAGCTTTCTTT
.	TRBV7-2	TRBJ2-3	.	CASSSQGGADTQYF	TGTGCCAGCAGCTCCCAGGGCGGGGCAGATACGCAGTATTTT
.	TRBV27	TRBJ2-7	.	CASSPSLWDQGKSHEQYF	TGTGCCAGCAGTCCCTCCCTTTGGGATCAGGGAAAATCCCACGAGCAGTACTTC